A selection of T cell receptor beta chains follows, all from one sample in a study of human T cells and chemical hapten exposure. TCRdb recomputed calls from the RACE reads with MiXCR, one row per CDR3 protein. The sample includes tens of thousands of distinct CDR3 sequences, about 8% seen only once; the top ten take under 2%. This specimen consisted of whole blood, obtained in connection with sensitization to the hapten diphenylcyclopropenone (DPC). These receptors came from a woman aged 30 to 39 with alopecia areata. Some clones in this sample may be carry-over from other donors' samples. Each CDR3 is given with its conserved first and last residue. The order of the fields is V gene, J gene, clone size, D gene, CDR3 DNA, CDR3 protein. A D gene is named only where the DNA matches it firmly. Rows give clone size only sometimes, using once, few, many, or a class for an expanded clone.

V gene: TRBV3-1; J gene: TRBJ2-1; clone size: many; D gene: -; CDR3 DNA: TGTGCCAGCAGCCAAGACCCCCGGTCCCAACGGGAGCAGTTCTTC; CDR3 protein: CASSQDPRSQREQFF
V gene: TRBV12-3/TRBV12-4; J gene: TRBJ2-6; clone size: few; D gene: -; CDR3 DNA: TGTGCCAGCAGTTTCCGGACATTCTCTGGGGCCAACGTCCTGACTTTC; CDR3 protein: CASSFRTFSGANVLTF
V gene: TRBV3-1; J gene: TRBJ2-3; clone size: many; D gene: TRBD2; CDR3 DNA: TGTGCCAGCAGCCTTCGACTAGCGGGGGTCACAGATACGCAGTATTTT; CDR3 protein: CASSLRLAGVTDTQYF
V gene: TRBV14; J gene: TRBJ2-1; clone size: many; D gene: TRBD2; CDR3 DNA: TGTGCCAGCAGCCAAGCAGACGGGGGGGCTTCCTACAATGAGCAGTTCTTC; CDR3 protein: CASSQADGGASYNEQFF
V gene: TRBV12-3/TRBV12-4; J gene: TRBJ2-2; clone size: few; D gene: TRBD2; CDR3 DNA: TGTGCCAGCACCGCCTCGAATAGCGGGGCCGGGGAGCTGTTTTTT; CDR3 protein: CASTASNSGAGELFF
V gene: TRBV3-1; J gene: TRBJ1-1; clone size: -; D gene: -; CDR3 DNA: TGTGCCAGCAGCGCTGGAATGAACACTGAAGCTTTCTTT; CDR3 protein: CASSAGMNTEAFF
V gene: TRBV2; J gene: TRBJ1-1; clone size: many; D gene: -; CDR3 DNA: TGTGCCAGCAGTGAGTTACCGAACACTGAAGCTTTCTTT; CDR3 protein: CASSELPNTEAFF
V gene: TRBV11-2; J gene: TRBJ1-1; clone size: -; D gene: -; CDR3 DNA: TGTGCCAGCAGCTTAGATTTAGGGCGCACTGAAGCTTTCTTT; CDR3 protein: CASSLDLGRTEAFF
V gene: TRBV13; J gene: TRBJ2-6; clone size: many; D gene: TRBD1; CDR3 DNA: TGTGCCAGCAGCTCACTTGACAGGGTCTTCTCTGGGGCCAACGTCCTGACTTTC; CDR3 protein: CASSSLDRVFSGANVLTF
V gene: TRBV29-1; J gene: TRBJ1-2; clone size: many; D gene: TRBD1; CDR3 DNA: TGCAGCGCCGGGGACAGGGCCTATGGCTACACCTTC; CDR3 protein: CSAGDRAYGYTF
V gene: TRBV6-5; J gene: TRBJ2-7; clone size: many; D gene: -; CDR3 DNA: TGTGCCAGCAGTAGGGGGGGGATCTACGAGCAGTACTTC; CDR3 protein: CASSRGGIYEQYF